Detailed here is one TCR beta chain. These data belong to a study of sequential checkpoint blockade in melanoma. Overall study context: Each arm's sequence ended with maintenance nivolumab.

The assay was immunoSEQ multiplex PCR, and TCRdb's table has in-frame clones only and misses some. The sample lists 25,000 to 30,000 clones; about 72% were seen once. Indicated treatment: randomized to nivolumab then ipilimumab (arm A) or the reverse (arm B). Per germline, CDR1 ENHRY and CDR2 SYGVKD. With 1 base removed from V and 8 bases from J, the gap between germline ends came to 12 bases. The CDR3 totals 15 residues. Sample: CD8+ T cells sorted from blood (inferred from file names), taken from a patient given nivolumab and ipilimumab in sequence. This clonotype was obtained from a human donor with melanoma. This sequence joins TRBV10-3 and TRBJ1-6; D is possibly TRBD1 (5 bases). Written as DNA, the CDR3 is TGTGCCATCAGTGAGTGGAGGGGCGAGGATTCACCCCTCCACTTT. It translates to CAISEWRGEDSPLHF.